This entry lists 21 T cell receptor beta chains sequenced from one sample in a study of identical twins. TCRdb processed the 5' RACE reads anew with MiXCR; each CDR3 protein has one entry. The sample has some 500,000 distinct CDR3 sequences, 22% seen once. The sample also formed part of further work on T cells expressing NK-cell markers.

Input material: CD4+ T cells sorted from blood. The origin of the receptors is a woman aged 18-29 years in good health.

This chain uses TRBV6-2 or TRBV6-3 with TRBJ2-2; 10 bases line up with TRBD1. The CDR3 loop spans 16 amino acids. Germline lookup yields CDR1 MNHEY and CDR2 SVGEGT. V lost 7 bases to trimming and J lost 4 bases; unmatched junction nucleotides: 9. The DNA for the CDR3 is TGTGCCAGCAAAAAAGACAGGGGGCTCGGCACCGGGGAGCTGTTTTTT. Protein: CASKKDRGLGTGELFF.

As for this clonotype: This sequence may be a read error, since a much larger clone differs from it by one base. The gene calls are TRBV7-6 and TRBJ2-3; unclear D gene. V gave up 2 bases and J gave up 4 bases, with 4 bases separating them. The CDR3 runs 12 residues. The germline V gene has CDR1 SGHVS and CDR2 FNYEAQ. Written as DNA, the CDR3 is TGTGCCAGCAGCTTACAGCCAGATACGCAGTATTTT. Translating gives CASSLQPDTQYF.

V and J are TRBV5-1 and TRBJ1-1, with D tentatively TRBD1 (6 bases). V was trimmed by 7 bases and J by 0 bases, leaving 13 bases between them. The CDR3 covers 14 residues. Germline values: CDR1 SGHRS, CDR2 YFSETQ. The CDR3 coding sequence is TGCGCCAGCGGCGACAGGAGATTGAACACTGAAGCTTTCTTT. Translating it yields CASGDRRLNTEAFF.

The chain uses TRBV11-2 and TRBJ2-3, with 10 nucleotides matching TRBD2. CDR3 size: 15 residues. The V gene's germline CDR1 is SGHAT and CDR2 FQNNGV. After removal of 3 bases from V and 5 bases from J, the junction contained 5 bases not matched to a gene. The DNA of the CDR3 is TGTGCCAGCAGCTTTGTCCGACTAGCGGGAGATACGCAGTATTTT. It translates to CASSFVRLAGDTQYF.

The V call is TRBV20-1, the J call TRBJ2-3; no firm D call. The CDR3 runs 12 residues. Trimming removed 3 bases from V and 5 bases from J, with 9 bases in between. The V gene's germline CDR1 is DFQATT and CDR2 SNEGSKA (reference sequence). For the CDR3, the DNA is TGCAGTGCTAGTCTACTCCGAGATACGCAGTATTTT. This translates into CSASLLRDTQYF.

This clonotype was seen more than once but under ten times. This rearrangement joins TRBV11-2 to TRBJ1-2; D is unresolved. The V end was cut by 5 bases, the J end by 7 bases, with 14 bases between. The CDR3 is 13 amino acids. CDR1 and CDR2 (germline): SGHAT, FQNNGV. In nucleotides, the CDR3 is TGTGCCAGCAGCCCGTACGAGGGAAGTGGCTACACCTTC. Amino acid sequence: CASSPYEGSGYTF.

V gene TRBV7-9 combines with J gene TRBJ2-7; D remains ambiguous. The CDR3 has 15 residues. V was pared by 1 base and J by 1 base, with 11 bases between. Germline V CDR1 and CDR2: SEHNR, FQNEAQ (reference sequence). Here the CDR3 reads CASSLGEDGSYEQYF. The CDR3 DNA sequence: TGTGCCAGCAGCTTAGGAGAGGACGGATCCTACGAGCAGTACTTC.

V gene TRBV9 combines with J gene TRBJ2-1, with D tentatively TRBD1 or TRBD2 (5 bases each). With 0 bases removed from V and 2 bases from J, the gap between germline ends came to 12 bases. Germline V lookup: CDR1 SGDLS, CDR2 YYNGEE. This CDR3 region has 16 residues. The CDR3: CASSVVPGPTYNEQFF. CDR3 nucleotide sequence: TGTGCCAGCAGCGTAGTGCCGGGACCTACCTACAATGAGCAGTTCTTC.

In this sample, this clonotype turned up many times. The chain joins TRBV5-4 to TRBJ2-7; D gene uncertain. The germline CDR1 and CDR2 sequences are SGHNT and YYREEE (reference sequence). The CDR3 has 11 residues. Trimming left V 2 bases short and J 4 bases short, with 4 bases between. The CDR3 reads CASSLMYEQYF. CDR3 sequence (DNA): TGTGCCAGCAGCTTAATGTACGAGCAGTACTTC.

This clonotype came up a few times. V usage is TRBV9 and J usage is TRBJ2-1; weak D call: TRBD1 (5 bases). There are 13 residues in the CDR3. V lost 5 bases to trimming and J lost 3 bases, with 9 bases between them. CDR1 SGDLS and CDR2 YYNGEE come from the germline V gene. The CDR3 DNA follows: TGTGCCAGCAGACCCGACAGCTACAATGAGCAGTTCTTC. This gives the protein CASRPDSYNEQFF.

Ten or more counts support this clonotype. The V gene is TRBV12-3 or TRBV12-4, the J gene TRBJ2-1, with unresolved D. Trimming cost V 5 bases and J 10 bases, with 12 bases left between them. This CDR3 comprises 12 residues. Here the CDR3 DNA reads TGTGCCAGCAGTGGGTTCGAAGGGGAGCAGTTCTTC. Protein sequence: CASSGFEGEQFF.

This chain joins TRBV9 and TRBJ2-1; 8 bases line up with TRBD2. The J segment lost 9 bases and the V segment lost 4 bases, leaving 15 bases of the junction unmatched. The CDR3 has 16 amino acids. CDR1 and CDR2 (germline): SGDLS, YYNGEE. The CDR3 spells CASSPRGVAGWGEQFF. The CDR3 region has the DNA TGTGCCAGCAGCCCACGAGGGGTAGCGGGATGGGGTGAGCAGTTCTTC.

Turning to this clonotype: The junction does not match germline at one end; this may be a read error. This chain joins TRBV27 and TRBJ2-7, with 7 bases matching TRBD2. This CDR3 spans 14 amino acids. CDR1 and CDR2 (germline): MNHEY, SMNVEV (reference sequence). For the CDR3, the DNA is TGTGCCAGCAGTTGGGGGGGACCATCCTCCGAGCAGTACTTC. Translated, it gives CASSWGGPSSEQYF.

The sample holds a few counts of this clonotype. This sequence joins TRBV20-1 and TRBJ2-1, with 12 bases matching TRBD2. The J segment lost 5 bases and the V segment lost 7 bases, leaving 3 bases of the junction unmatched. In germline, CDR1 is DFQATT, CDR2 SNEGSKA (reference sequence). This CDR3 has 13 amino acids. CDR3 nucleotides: TGCAGTGGGACTAGCGGGGCCGACAATGAGCAGTTCTTC. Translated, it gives CSGTSGADNEQFF.

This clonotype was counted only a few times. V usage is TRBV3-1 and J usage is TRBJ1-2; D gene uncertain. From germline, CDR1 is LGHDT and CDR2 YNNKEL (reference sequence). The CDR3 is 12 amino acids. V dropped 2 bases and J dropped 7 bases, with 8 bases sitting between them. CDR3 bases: TGTGCCAGCAGCCAATCGGCCACTGGCTACACCTTC. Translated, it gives CASSQSATGYTF.

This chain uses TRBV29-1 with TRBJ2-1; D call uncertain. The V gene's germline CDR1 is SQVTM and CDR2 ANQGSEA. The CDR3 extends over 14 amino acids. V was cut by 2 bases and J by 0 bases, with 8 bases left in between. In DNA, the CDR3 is TGCAGCGTTGAATTTGGAAGCTCCTACAATGAGCAGTTCTTC. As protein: CSVEFGSSYNEQFF.

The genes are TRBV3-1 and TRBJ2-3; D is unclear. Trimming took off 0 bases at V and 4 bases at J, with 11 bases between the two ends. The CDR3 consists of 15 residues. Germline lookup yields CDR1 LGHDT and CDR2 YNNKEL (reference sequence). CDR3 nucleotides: TGTGCCAGCAGCCAAGATCCTCACCCATCAGATACGCAGTATTTT. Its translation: CASSQDPHPSDTQYF.

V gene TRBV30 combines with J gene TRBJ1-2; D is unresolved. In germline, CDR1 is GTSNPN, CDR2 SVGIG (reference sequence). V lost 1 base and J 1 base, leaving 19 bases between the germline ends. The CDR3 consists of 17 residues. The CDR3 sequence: CAWSEASRRYINYGYTF. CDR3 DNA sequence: TGTGCCTGGAGTGAGGCGAGCCGGCGGTACATTAACTATGGCTACACCTTC.

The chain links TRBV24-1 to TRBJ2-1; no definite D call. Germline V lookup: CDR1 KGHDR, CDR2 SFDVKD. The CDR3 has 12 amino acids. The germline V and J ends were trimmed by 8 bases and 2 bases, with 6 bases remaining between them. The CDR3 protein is CATTAAYNEQFF. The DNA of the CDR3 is TGTGCCACCACGGCAGCCTACAATGAGCAGTTCTTC.

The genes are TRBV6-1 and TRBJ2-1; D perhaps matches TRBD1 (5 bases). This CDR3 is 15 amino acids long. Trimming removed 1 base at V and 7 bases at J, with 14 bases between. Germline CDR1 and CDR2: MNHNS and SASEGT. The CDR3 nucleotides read TGTGCCAGCAGTGAAGAGTCAGGGCGTGGAAATGAGCAGTTCTTC. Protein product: CASSEESGRGNEQFF.

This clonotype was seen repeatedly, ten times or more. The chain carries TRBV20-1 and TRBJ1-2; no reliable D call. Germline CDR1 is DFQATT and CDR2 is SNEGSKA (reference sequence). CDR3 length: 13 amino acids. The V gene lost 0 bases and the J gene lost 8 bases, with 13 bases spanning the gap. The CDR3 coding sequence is TGCAGTGCTAGAGAGTATGCAGAAGGAGGCTACACCTTC. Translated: CSAREYAEGGYTF.